These 24 T cell receptor beta chains were all obtained from the same sample, sequenced in a study of blood T cells in healthy people across ages. A J-beta primer mix and a sample-barcoded 5' primer were used in a second PCR of roughly 7 to 12 cycles. TCRdb reprocessed the 5' RACE reads via MiXCR and lists one record per CDR3 protein. The sample holds around 800,000 distinct CDR3 sequences, 35% to 60% seen once. Sequenced input: blood. These receptors all stem from an elderly man in good health.

The DNA of the CDR3 is TGTGCCACCTTGGCCAGCGGGAGCTACGAGCAGTACTTC. Translating it yields CATLASGSYEQYF. The chain carries TRBV28 and TRBJ2-7, with 8 nucleotides matching TRBD2. V gave up 10 bases and J gave up 3 bases; unmatched junction bases: 8. CDR3 length equals 13 residues. CDR1 MDHEN and CDR2 SYDVKM come from the germline V gene.

This sequence joins TRBV20-1 and TRBJ2-3; 14 bases match TRBD2. CDR3 length equals 15 residues. Trimming cost V 7 bases and J 6 bases; bases outside gene matches: 9. Germline V gives CDR1 DFQATT, CDR2 SNEGSKA (reference sequence). CDR3 protein: CSVPGLAGGRDTQYF. The CDR3 DNA is TGCAGTGTCCCTGGACTAGCGGGGGGACGGGATACGCAGTATTTT.

This clonotype was counted ten times or more. The gene calls are TRBV9 and TRBJ2-7; maybe TRBD1 (5 bases). V was shortened by 0 bases and J by 7 bases, with 11 bases between the two germline ends. The germline V gene encodes CDR1 SGDLS and CDR2 YYNGEE. CDR3 length: 13 amino acids. DNA of the CDR3: TGTGCCAGCAGCGTAGCTAAAGCAGGGGAGCAGTACTTC. As protein: CASSVAKAGEQYF.

This clonotype was seen more than once but under ten times. The chain employs TRBV6-5 and TRBJ2-3; D gene uncertain. The germline V gene has CDR1 MNHEY and CDR2 SVGAGI. The CDR3 length is 15 residues. V lost 6 bases and J lost 0, with 13 bases in between. CDR3 DNA: TGTGCCAGCAGGAGAGCCGGTGTTAGCACAGATACGCAGTATTTT. Its protein is CASRRAGVSTDTQYF.

This clonotype was seen a handful of times. The rearrangement joins TRBV20-1 to TRBJ1-6, with D maybe TRBD1 (5 bases). This CDR3 contains 15 residues. Germline V lookup: CDR1 DFQATT, CDR2 SNEGSKA (reference sequence). V was shortened by 4 bases and J by 6 bases, with 16 bases between the two germline ends. CDR3 in amino acids: CSAKIQGWGNSPLHF. As DNA, the CDR3 is TGCAGTGCTAAAATCCAGGGCTGGGGTAATTCACCCCTCCACTTT.

The rearrangement joins TRBV2 to TRBJ2-5; the D gene is possibly TRBD1 (6 bases). The CDR3 is 13 amino acids. Germline CDR1 is SNHLY and CDR2 is FYNNEI. V was trimmed by 10 bases and J by 3 bases, leaving 15 bases between them. The CDR3 region has the DNA TGTGCCACTACAGGACAGATCGAAGAGACCCAGTACTTC. Translating it yields CATTGQIEETQYF.

This clonotype came up a few times. This sequence joins TRBV5-6 and TRBJ1-2; tentatively, D is TRBD1 (6 bases). The germline V gene encodes CDR1 SGHDT and CDR2 YYEEEE. V was clipped by 3 bases and J by 8 bases, with 11 bases between them. The CDR3 contains 12 residues. CDR3 bases: TGTGCCAGCAGCTGGGCGGGGGCCGGCTACACCTTC. Amino acids: CASSWAGAGYTF.

Note on this clonotype: A read error may account for a junction end that differs from germline. The chain uses TRBV10-3 and TRBJ1-5; D not resolved. The CDR3 loop spans 12 amino acids. Germline V CDR1 and CDR2: ENHRY, SYGVKD. The CDR3 protein is CAIKQLNPPQHF. The DNA of the CDR3 is TGTGCCATCAAGCAACTCAATCCGCCCCAGCATTTT.

As to this clonotype: Possible read error: a much larger clone is one base away. The V and J genes are TRBV12-3 or TRBV12-4 and TRBJ2-1; D unclear. This CDR3 comprises 15 residues. V lost 1 base and J 13 bases, leaving 20 bases between the germline ends. CDR3 coding DNA: TGTGCCAGCAGTTTAGGCAGGCCCCCCCAAGAGACCCAGTTCTTC. Its protein product is CASSLGRPPQETQFF.

The chain employs TRBV24-1 and TRBJ2-5; perhaps D is TRBD1 or TRBD2 (5 bases each). This CDR3 has 13 amino acids. Germline CDR1 and CDR2: KGHDR and SFDVKD. Trimming shortened V by 7 bases and J by 11 bases, and 19 bases separated the two germline ends. The CDR3 DNA sequence: TGTGCCACCAGGGAAGCCGGGACGCCAAAGCAGTACTTC. The encoded protein is CATREAGTPKQYF.

Concerning this clonotype: This may stem from a read error, because a much larger clone lies one nucleotide away. The V gene is TRBV20-1, the J gene TRBJ2-5; possibly TRBD1 or TRBD2 for D (5 bases each). The end of the DNA fits TRBJ2-7 better, so the J call may be wrong. This CDR3 is 14 amino acids long. The germline gives CDR1 DFQATT, CDR2 SNEGSKA (reference sequence). In nucleotides, the CDR3 is TGCAGTGCGAGCGGATACGGGACCGACTACGAGCAGTACTTC. It specifies CSASGYGTDYEQYF.

The genes are TRBV6-1 and TRBJ2-2, with D unresolved. The germline V gene has CDR1 MNHNS and CDR2 SASEGT. With 4 bases removed from V and 6 bases from J, the gap between germline ends came to 9 bases. This CDR3 contains 13 residues. Here the CDR3 reads CASSVEVAGELFF. The CDR3 DNA reads as TGTGCCAGCAGTGTAGAGGTTGCCGGGGAGCTGTTTTTT.

The count of this clonotype is one. The rearrangement links TRBV20-1 to TRBJ2-7, with 9 bases that match TRBD2. CDR1 is DFQATT, CDR2 SNEGSKA, per germline (reference sequence). This CDR3 spans 15 amino acids. The CDR3 nucleotides are TGCAGAGCGGGATCTAGCGGGGTACCTCGCTACGAGCAGTACTTC. Translating gives CRAGSSGVPRYEQYF.

In its sample, this clonotype was seen a few times. The chain combines TRBV3-1 with TRBJ2-3; no firm D call. Germline V gives CDR1 LGHDT, CDR2 YNNKEL (reference sequence). Trimming pared 5 bases from V and 6 bases from J, leaving 6 bases between. The CDR3 runs to 11 residues. The CDR3 loop is CASSTEDTQYF. The CDR3 coding sequence is TGTGCCAGCAGCACCGAGGATACGCAGTATTTT.

To note about this clonotype: Possible read error: a much larger clone is one base away. The J gene is TRBJ2-1, the V gene TRBV6-1; D gene ambiguous. Germline V gene data show CDR1 as MNHNS and CDR2 as SASEGT. The CDR3 loop spans 14 amino acids. DNA of the CDR3: TGTGTCAGCAGTACCCGACTCTTCTACAATGAGCAGTTCTTC. It codes for CVSSTRLFYNEQFF.

This clonotype showed up just once. This chain's CDR3 is CASSSPEGTNTEAFF. DNA for the CDR3: TGTGCCAGCAGCTCCCCGGAGGGAACGAACACTGAAGCTTTCTTT. The chain has TRBV7-9 and TRBJ1-1; D gene uncertain. This CDR3 region has 15 residues. Germline CDR1 is SEHNR and CDR2 is FQNEAQ (reference sequence). The V gene lost 4 bases and the J gene lost 1 base, with 13 bases spanning the gap. Supplemented by reference TRBV7-9 and TRBJ1-1, the full variable domain reads DTGVSQNPRHKITKRGQNVTFRCDPISEHNRLYWYRQTLGQGPEFLTYFQNEAQLEKSRLLSDRFSAERPKGSFSTLEIQRTEQGDSAMYLCASSSPEGTNTEAFFGQGTRLTVV.

This clonotype appeared many times. This may be a read error: a much more frequent sequence differs by one nucleotide. This chain uses TRBV20-1 with TRBJ2-1; D is unclear. The tail of the sequence fits TRBJ2-7 better, so the J call may be wrong. The CDR3 runs 13 residues. Germline assignment: CDR1 DFQATT and CDR2 SNEGSKA (reference sequence). CDR3 sequence: CSARVASYNEQYF. Written as DNA, the CDR3 is TGCAGTGCTAGAGTCGCATCCTACAATGAGCAGTACTTC.

The rearrangement joins TRBV7-2 to TRBJ2-7; 9 bases are shared with TRBD2. With 0 bases clipped from V and 7 bases from J, the junction kept 4 bases outside the gene matches. The CDR3 loop spans 14 amino acids. CDR1 and CDR2 from the germline V gene are SGHTA and FQGNSA. CDR3 residues: CASSLAGLAWEQYF. The CDR3 DNA is TGTGCCAGCAGCTTAGCGGGACTAGCTTGGGAGCAGTACTTC.

This clonotype appeared a few times. The chain recombines TRBV5-1 with TRBJ2-1; TRBD2 is a possible D gene (6 bases). CDR3 length equals 15 residues. Germline V gene sequence: CDR1 SGHRS, CDR2 YFSETQ. V was shortened by 2 bases and J by 3 bases, with 12 bases between the two germline ends. The CDR3 region has the DNA TGCGCCAGCAGCTTTGGAGGGGCGTTCTACAATGAGCAGTTCTTC. Protein: CASSFGGAFYNEQFF.

This clonotype occurred a few times. The chain uses TRBV24-1 and TRBJ2-3; D is perhaps TRBD2 (6 bases). The CDR3 spans 15 residues. Germline V gene sequence: CDR1 KGHDR, CDR2 SFDVKD. V shed 5 bases and J shed 1 base, with 12 bases lying between them. CDR3 amino acids: CATSAATGGTDTQYF. CDR3 DNA: TGTGCCACCAGTGCTGCGACGGGAGGCACAGATACGCAGTATTTT.

Concerning this clonotype: Given a far larger clone just one base away, this is likely a sequencing read error. The rearrangement joins TRBV7-9 to TRBJ2-5; D unclear. Germline-derived CDR1 and CDR2 are SEHNR and FQNEAQ (reference sequence). The CDR3 contains 12 residues. The CDR3 sequence: CSSSLIGETQYF. The CDR3 coding sequence is TGTTCCAGCAGTCTAATCGGAGAGACCCAGTACTTC.

This clonotype has at least ten counts. The chain links TRBV24-1 to TRBJ2-4; D may be TRBD1 or TRBD2 (5 bases each). The germline CDR1 and CDR2 sequences are KGHDR and SFDVKD. V was pared by 5 bases and J by 12 bases, with 13 bases between. The CDR3 totals 12 residues. This CDR3 is CATSGGPYGQYF. The CDR3 DNA is TGTGCCACCAGTGGGGGACCGTACGGTCAGTACTTC.

This clonotype appeared a single time. The chain combines TRBV20-1 with TRBJ2-1; D may correspond to TRBD1 or TRBD2 (5 bases each). Per germline, CDR1 DFQATT and CDR2 SNEGSKA (reference sequence). This CDR3 region has 13 residues. V lost 5 bases, J lost 5 bases, and 13 bases lay in between. The CDR3 here is CSALRDLNNEQFF. The CDR3 DNA sequence: TGCAGTGCTCTCCGGGACCTCAACAATGAGCAGTTCTTC.

The chain uses TRBV5-1 and TRBJ1-1; 8 bases are a match to TRBD1. The germline gives CDR1 SGHRS, CDR2 YFSETQ. Losses at the gene ends were 5 bases for V and 3 bases for J; bases not matched to a gene: 6. The length of the CDR3 is 14 residues. The CDR3 coding sequence is TGCGCCAGCAGGAAGCCACAGGGGGACACTGAAGCTTTCTTT. Amino acid sequence: CASRKPQGDTEAFF.